These 8 T cell receptor beta chains originate from one sample sequenced in a study of T cell repertoires in cytomegalovirus infection (dated 2019 in TCRdb). The listed sequencing device is Illumina HiSeq 1500. The public reads were reanalyzed by TCRdb: fastp trimming at Q25, MiXCR alignment, in-frame beta chains only. Each record represents a unique CDR3 protein, reported with the most common genes and DNA among its rows. The sample has just under 500,000 distinct CDR3 sequences on record, about 33% of them singletons. Clones ranked in the top ten supply under 20% of the sample. Their antigens are not known. What this sample's treatment or condition label stands for: in vitro stimulation with specific CMV peptide epitopes to enrich CMV-specific T cells. The source material was cultured PBMCs, sampled from culture after CMV antigen stimulation. Receptor source: a human donor in good health (CMV status not recorded). Some clones in this sample may be carry-over from other donors' samples.

V usage is TRBV6-5 and J usage is TRBJ1-3, with TRBD1 identical over 8 bases. CDR3 length: 13 residues. Germline trimming cut 5 bases from V and 8 bases from J; bases unmatched to any gene: 5. CDR1 is MNHEY, CDR2 SVGAGI, per germline. The CDR3 DNA reads as TGTGCCAGCAGTCCAGGGGGCCTAGACACCATATATTTT. It encodes CASSPGGLDTIYF.

The chain carries TRBV5-1 and TRBJ1-1; no clear D. Germline lookup yields CDR1 SGHRS and CDR2 YFSETQ. This CDR3 has 15 amino acids. Trimming stripped 0 bases from V and 4 bases from J, with 13 bases between. The chain's CDR3 is CASSLAGIPGTEAFF. The CDR3 coding sequence is TGCGCCAGCAGCTTGGCTGGGATTCCTGGCACTGAAGCTTTCTTT.

The rearrangement joins TRBV7-3 to TRBJ2-3, with D unresolved. CDR3 length: 13 residues. V dropped 2 bases and J dropped 6 bases, with 9 bases sitting between them. Germline CDR1 reads SGHTA; CDR2 reads FQGTGA. The CDR3 DNA follows: TGTGCCAGCAGCTTAGCCAGGCGTGATACGCAGTATTTT. It specifies CASSLARRDTQYF.

The J gene is TRBJ2-7, the V gene TRBV12-3 or TRBV12-4, with D possibly being TRBD1 (6 bases). V was trimmed by 6 bases and J by 3 bases, leaving 18 bases between them. CDR3 length equals 15 residues. The CDR3 region has the DNA TGTGCCAGCAGCCAAGGGGGACCTAGAGTCTACGAGCAGTACTTC. Translation gives CASSQGGPRVYEQYF.

This clonotype was counted only a few times. V is TRBV6-6 and J is TRBJ2-7; D perhaps matches TRBD1 (5 bases). The CDR3 consists of 16 residues. The germline V gene encodes CDR1 MNHNY and CDR2 SVGAGI (reference sequence). Trimming removed 0 bases at V and 0 bases at J, with 12 bases between. CDR3 bases: TGTGCCAGCAGTTACTCGCAGGGTATTAGCTCCTACGAGCAGTACGTC. As protein: CASSYSQGISSYEQYV.

This sequence joins TRBV6-2 or TRBV6-3 and TRBJ1-1; the match to TRBD1 covers 7 bases. Losses at the gene ends were 5 bases for V and 1 base for J; bases not matched to a gene: 7. This CDR3 is 15 amino acids long. The germline V gene encodes CDR1 MNHEY and CDR2 SVGEGT. The CDR3: CASSRGQDWNTEAFF. The CDR3 DNA reads TGTGCCAGCAGTAGAGGACAGGATTGGAACACTGAAGCTTTCTTT.

The table lists this clonotype with a few counts. V gene TRBV29-1 combines with J gene TRBJ2-5; 8 bases agree with TRBD1. V gave up 2 bases and J gave up 6 bases; unmatched junction bases: 14. CDR1 and CDR2 (germline): SQVTM, ANQGSEA. The CDR3 length is 16 residues. The CDR3 is CSVESLTTGEWKTQYF. The CDR3 bases are TGCAGCGTTGAAAGCTTAACGACAGGGGAATGGAAGACCCAGTACTTC.

This clonotype was counted a few times. The gene calls are TRBV5-6 and TRBJ2-7, with 9 positions matching TRBD2. Germline loops: CDR1 SGHDT, CDR2 YYEEEE. With V trimmed by 0 bases and J by 2 bases, 6 bases remained unmatched. The CDR3 runs to 16 residues. CDR3 bases: TGTGCCAGCAGCTTGGTTAGGGGCGGGAGGGCCTACGAGCAGTACGTC. Protein product: CASSLVRGGRAYEQYV.